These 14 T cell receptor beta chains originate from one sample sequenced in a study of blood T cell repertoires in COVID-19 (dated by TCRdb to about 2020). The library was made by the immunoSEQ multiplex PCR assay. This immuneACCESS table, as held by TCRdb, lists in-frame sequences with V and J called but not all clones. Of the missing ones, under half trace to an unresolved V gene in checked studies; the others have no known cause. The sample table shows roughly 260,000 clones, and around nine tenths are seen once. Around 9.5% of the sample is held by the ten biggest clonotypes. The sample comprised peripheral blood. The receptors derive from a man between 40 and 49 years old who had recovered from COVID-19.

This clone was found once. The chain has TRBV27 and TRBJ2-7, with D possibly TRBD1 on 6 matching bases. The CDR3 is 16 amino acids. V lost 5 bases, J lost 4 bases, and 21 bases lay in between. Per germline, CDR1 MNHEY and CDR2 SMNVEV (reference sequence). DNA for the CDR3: TGTGCCAGCAGTAGAACCGGGACACGAACCCTTTACGAGCAGTACTTC. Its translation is CASSRTGTRTLYEQYF.

This CDR3 is CASSYLGQGATQYF. In DNA form, the CDR3 reads TGTGCCAGCAGTTATTTGGGACAGGGGGCGACCCAGTACTTC. V is TRBV6-2 or TRBV6-3 and J is TRBJ2-5; 12 nucleotides line up with TRBD1. Germline V gene data show CDR1 as MNHEY and CDR2 as SVGEGT. The CDR3 contains 14 residues. V shed 3 bases and J 7 bases; nucleotides not matched to a gene: 3.

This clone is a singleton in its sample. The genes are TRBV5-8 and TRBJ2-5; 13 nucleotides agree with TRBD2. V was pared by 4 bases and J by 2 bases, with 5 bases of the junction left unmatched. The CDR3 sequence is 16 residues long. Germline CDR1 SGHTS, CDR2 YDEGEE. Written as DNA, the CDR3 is TGTGCCAGCAGCCTGGGACTAGCGGGACAACAAGAGACCCAGTACTTC. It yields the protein CASSLGLAGQQETQYF.

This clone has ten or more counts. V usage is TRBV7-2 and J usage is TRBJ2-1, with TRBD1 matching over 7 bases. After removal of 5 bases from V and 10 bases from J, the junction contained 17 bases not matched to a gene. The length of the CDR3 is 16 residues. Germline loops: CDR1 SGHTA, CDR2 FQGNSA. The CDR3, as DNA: TGTGCCAGCAGCCCCCGCGGACAGGTACCAAGGCAAGAGCAGTTCTTC. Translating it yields CASSPRGQVPRQEQFF.

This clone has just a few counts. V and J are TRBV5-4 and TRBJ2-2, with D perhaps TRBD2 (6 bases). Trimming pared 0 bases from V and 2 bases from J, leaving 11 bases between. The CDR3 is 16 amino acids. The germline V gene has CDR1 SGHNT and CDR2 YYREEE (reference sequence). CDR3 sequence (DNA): TGTGCCAGCAGCTTGGGCCGGGGGTATAACACCGGGGAGCTGTTTTTT. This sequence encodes CASSLGRGYNTGELFF. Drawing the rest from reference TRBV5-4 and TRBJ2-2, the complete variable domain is ETGVTQSPTHLIKTRGQQVTLRCSSQSGHNTVSWYQQALGQGPQFIFQYYREEENGRGNFPPRFSGLQFPNYSSELNVNALELDDSALYLCASSLGRGYNTGELFFGEGSRLTVL.

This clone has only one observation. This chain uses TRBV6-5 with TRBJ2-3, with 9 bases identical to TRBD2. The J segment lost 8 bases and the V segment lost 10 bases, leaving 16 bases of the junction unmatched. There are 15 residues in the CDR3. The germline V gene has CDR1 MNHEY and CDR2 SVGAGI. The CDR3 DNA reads TGTGCCACCAAGGGTCCTAGCGGGGCATTGGGTACGCAGTATTTT. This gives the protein CATKGPSGALGTQYF.

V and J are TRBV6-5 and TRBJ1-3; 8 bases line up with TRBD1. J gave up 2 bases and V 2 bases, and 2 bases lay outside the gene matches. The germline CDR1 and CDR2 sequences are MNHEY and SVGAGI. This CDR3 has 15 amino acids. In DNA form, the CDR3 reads TGTGCCAGCAGTTACCGACAGGGGCCTGGAAACACCATATATTTT. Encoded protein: CASSYRQGPGNTIYF.

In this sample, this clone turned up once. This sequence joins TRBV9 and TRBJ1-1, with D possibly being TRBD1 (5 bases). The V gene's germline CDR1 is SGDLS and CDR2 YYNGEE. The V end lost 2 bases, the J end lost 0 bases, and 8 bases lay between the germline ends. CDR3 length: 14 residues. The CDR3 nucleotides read TGTGCCAGCAGCGTGACAGTTATGAACACTGAAGCTTTCTTT. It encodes CASSVTVMNTEAFF.

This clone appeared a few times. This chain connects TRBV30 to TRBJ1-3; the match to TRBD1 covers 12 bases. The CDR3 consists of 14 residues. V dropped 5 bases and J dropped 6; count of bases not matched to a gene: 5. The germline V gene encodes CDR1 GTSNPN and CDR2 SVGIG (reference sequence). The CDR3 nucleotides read TGTGCCTGGGGGACAGGGGGCGCATCAAACACCATATATTTT. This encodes CAWGTGGASNTIYF.

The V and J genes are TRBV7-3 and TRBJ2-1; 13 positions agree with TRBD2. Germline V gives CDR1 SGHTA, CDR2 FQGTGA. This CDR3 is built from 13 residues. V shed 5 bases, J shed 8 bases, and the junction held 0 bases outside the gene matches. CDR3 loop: CASSGTSGDEQFF. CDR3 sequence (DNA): TGTGCCAGCAGCGGGACTAGCGGGGATGAGCAGTTCTTC.

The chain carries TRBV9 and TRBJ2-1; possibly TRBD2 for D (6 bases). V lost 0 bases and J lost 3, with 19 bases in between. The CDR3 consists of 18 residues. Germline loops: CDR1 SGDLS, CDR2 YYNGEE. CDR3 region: CASSVEGIADPLYNEQFF. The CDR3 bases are TGTGCCAGCAGCGTAGAAGGGATAGCGGACCCACTCTACAATGAGCAGTTCTTC.

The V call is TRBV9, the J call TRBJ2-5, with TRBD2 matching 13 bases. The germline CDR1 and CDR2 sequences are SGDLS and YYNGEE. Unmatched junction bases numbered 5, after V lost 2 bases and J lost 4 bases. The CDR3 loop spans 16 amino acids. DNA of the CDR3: TGTGCCAGCAGCGTTACTAGCGGGGGGGCTGGAGAGACCCAGTACTTC. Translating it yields CASSVTSGGAGETQYF.

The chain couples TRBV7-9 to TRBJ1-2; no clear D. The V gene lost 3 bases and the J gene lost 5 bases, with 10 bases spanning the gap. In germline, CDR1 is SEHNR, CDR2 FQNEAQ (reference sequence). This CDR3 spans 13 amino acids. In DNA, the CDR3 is TGTGCCAGCAGCTTCCCGGAGGGATATGGCTACACCTTC. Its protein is CASSFPEGYGYTF.

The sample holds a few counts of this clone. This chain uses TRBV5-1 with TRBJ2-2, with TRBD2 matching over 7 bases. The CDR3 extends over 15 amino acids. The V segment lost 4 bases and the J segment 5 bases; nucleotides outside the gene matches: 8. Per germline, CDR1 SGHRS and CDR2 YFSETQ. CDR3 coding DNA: TGCGCCAGCAGCAAGGAGGTTAGCGGGACCGGGGAGCTGTTTTTT. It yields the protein CASSKEVSGTGELFF.